These 19 T cell receptor beta chains were sequenced from one sample in a study of technical replicates of blood from several donors. Sequencing was performed with immunoSEQ multiplex PCR; in TCRdb, only in-frame clones are kept and a portion is missing. This table has 75,000 to 95,000 clones, 94% appearing once. Sequencing was carried out using T cells isolated from PBMCs. The receptors shown here come from a human donor in good health.

The V call is TRBV5-6, the J call TRBJ1-4; weak D call: TRBD1 (6 bases). CDR1 and CDR2 from the germline V gene are SGHDT and YYEEEE. Trimming cost V 4 bases and J 2 bases, with 12 bases left between them. CDR3 length: 15 amino acids. The CDR3 bases are TGTGCCAGCAGCCTCGGGGGGCCGACTAATGAAAAACTGTTTTTT. It is translated as CASSLGGPTNEKLFF.

This chain uses TRBV5-4 with TRBJ2-1; D is unresolved. The germline V gene has CDR1 SGHNT and CDR2 YYREEE (reference sequence). There are 17 residues in the CDR3. V was trimmed by 0 bases and J by 0 bases, leaving 13 bases between them. The CDR3 loop reads CASSLGLLPSSYNEQFF. CDR3 DNA: TGTGCCAGCAGCTTGGGACTCCTTCCGAGCTCCTACAATGAGCAGTTCTTC.

The V call is TRBV7-9, the J call TRBJ2-3, with TRBD2 matching over 10 bases. The CDR3 length is 14 residues. Trimming removed 5 bases from V and 3 bases from J; junction bases left unmatched: 2. The V gene's germline CDR1 is SEHNR and CDR2 FQNEAQ (reference sequence). The CDR3 loop is CASSGTSVTDTQYF. The DNA for the CDR3 is TGTGCCAGCAGCGGGACTAGCGTGACAGATACGCAGTATTTT.

This clone showed up just once. The chain carries TRBV11-2 and TRBJ2-7; D remains ambiguous. This CDR3 has 15 residues. Germline loops: CDR1 SGHAT, CDR2 FQNNGV. V was clipped by 1 base and J by 0 bases, with 10 bases between them. This CDR3 is CASSLGTHTSYEQYF. The CDR3, as DNA: TGTGCCAGCAGCTTAGGAACCCACACCTCCTACGAGCAGTACTTC. Using reference TRBV11-2 and TRBJ2-7 for the parts outside the CDR3, the full variable domain is EAGVAQSPRYKIIEKRQSVAFWCNPISGHATLYWYQQILGQGPKLLIQFQNNGVVDDSQLPKDRFSAERLKGVDSTLKIQPAKLEDSAVYLCASSLGTHTSYEQYFGPGTRLTVT.

This clone has a single count. The rearrangement links TRBV5-8 to TRBJ2-6, with D perhaps TRBD1 (6 bases). Germline V gene sequence: CDR1 SGHTS, CDR2 YDEGEE. CDR3 length: 14 residues. The germline V and J ends were trimmed by 7 bases and 2 bases, with 10 bases remaining between them. The CDR3 protein is CASSDRTGANVLTF. CDR3 coding DNA: TGTGCCAGCTCGGACAGAACTGGGGCCAACGTCCTGACTTTC.

This sequence joins TRBV6-5 and TRBJ1-1, with a tentative D call TRBD1 (5 bases). The germline CDR1 and CDR2 sequences are MNHEY and SVGAGI. There are 14 residues in the CDR3. Trimming stripped 8 bases from V and 4 bases from J, with 17 bases between. Written as DNA, the CDR3 is TGTGCCAGCGTGAATTCATGGGGCAGCACTGAAGCTTTCTTT. Translating gives CASVNSWGSTEAFF.

J is TRBJ2-1 and V is TRBV2; 12 bases are a match to TRBD1. V shed 7 bases, J shed 8 bases, and the junction held 6 bases outside the gene matches. The V gene's germline CDR1 is SNHLY and CDR2 FYNNEI. The CDR3 loop spans 14 amino acids. CDR3 DNA: TGTGCCAGCAATGAGGGGACAGGGGGCTATGAGCAGTTCTTC. Residues: CASNEGTGGYEQFF.

CDR3 protein: CASSSDRTGHSGYTF. The CDR3 region has the DNA TGTGCCAGCAGTTCTGATAGGACAGGGCACTCGGGCTACACCTTC. The rearrangement joins TRBV27 to TRBJ1-2; 8 bases are shared with TRBD1. Germline V gene sequence: CDR1 MNHEY, CDR2 SMNVEV (reference sequence). V shed 4 bases, J shed 8 bases, and the junction held 12 bases outside the gene matches. The CDR3 loop spans 15 amino acids.

V usage is TRBV27 and J usage is TRBJ1-5; D is perhaps TRBD1 (5 bases). V gave up 8 bases and J gave up 0 bases, with 11 bases separating them. Germline V gene data show CDR1 as MNHEY and CDR2 as SMNVEV (reference sequence). This CDR3 contains 14 residues. CDR3 coding DNA: TGTGCCAGCGGCGCAGGGCTTAGCAATCAGCCCCAGCATTTT. This sequence encodes CASGAGLSNQPQHF.

This chain uses TRBV28 with TRBJ2-3; 8 bases map to TRBD2. The CDR3 length is 15 residues. The junction had 9 bases not matched to a gene; V was cut back by 6 bases and J by 4 bases. Germline CDR1 reads MDHEN; CDR2 reads SYDVKM. The CDR3 bases are TGTGCCAGCAGCGGAGCGGGAGAAGGCTCAGATACGCAGTATTTT. Encoded protein: CASSGAGEGSDTQYF.

Only one count was recorded for this clone. This chain joins TRBV7-9 and TRBJ2-7; D perhaps matches TRBD1 (5 bases). Trimming removed 1 base from V and 6 bases from J, with 16 bases in between. CDR1 and CDR2 (germline): SEHNR, FQNEAQ (reference sequence). CDR3 size: 15 residues. CDR3 protein: CASSLDSRQGAEQYF. DNA for the CDR3: TGTGCCAGCAGCTTAGATTCGCGGCAGGGTGCCGAGCAGTACTTC.

The chain joins TRBV2 to TRBJ2-1; TRBD1 matches at 7 bases. V lost 2 bases, J lost 8 bases, and 9 bases stayed unmatched. This CDR3 contains 15 residues. CDR1 is SNHLY, CDR2 FYNNEI, per germline. This CDR3 reads CASSETRQGRDEQFF. The CDR3 nucleotides are TGTGCCAGCAGTGAAACCCGACAGGGTCGGGATGAGCAGTTCTTC.

The rearrangement joins TRBV9 to TRBJ1-6; 7 bases align to TRBD1. V dropped 7 bases and J dropped 7; count of bases not matched to a gene: 8. Germline CDR1 reads SGDLS; CDR2 reads YYNGEE. The length of the CDR3 is 14 residues. CDR3 sequence (DNA): TGTGCCAGCTCCGGGGGACAGAAGAATTCACCCCTCCACTTT. It yields the protein CASSGGQKNSPLHF.

CDR3 sequence reads: CASSQVMGRAHTEAFF. In DNA, the CDR3 is TGTGCCAGCAGCCAAGTTATGGGCAGGGCTCACACTGAAGCTTTCTTT. The chain is built from TRBV14 and TRBJ1-1, with D possibly being TRBD1 (5 bases). The CDR3 runs to 16 residues. Germline lookup yields CDR1 SGHDN and CDR2 FVKESK. Trimming removed 1 base from V and 3 bases from J, with 15 bases in between.

The chain carries TRBV6-5 and TRBJ2-1; no clear D gene. The germline CDR1 and CDR2 sequences are MNHEY and SVGAGI. The CDR3 length is 11 residues. V lost 10 bases to trimming and J lost 0 bases, with 4 bases between them. The CDR3 is CATSSYNEQFF. The CDR3 bases are TGTGCCACCTCCTCCTACAATGAGCAGTTCTTC.

The chain has TRBV1 and TRBJ1-1; the table assigns TRBD1, which was not confirmed against the DNA. TRBV1 is listed as a pseudogene. The CDR3 is 19 amino acids. The CDR3 region has the DNA TGCACCAGCAGCCGGAGACGGGACAGGGGGCAGGGGGGGAACACTGAAGCTTTCTTT. Its protein is CTSSRRRDRGQGGNTEAFF.

CDR3 sequence: CASSLSPLTGGEQYF. As DNA, the CDR3 is TGTGCCAGCAGCTTGTCTCCTCTTACAGGGGGCGAGCAGTACTTC. V and J are TRBV5-4 and TRBJ2-7; the match to TRBD1 covers 8 bases. The trim removed 1 base at V and 6 bases at J, leaving 9 bases unmatched. Looked up from germline, CDR1 is SGHNT and CDR2 is YYREEE (reference sequence). This CDR3 contains 15 residues.

The chain couples TRBV4-1 to TRBJ2-5; TRBD2 agrees at 9 bases. The V and J ends lost 4 bases and 0 bases, in that order; junction bases with no gene match: 6. The CDR3 extends over 16 amino acids. The germline V gene encodes CDR1 MGHRA and CDR2 YSYEKL. Written as DNA, the CDR3 is TGCGCCAGCAGCCTGGGGACTAGCAGAAACCAAGAGACCCAGTACTTC. Its translation is CASSLGTSRNQETQYF.

The CDR3 here is CASSSRDRGYEQYF. CDR3 nucleotide sequence: TGTGCCAGCAGTAGCCGGGACAGGGGTTACGAGCAGTACTTC. The chain combines TRBV27 with TRBJ2-7; 10 nucleotides match TRBD1. Germline trimming cut 5 bases from V and 4 bases from J; bases unmatched to any gene: 5. Germline CDR1 MNHEY, CDR2 SMNVEV (reference sequence). This CDR3 has 14 amino acids.